This T cell receptor (beta chain) emerged from a study of blood T cells in healthy people across ages. CDR3 length equals 16 residues. Germline CDR1 MNHEY, CDR2 SVGAGI. Between the trimmed V and J ends, which lost 0 bases and 4 bases, there was a span of 15 bases. Next came a second PCR, run for about 6 to 12 cycles, which used a sample-barcoded 5' primer along with a J-beta primer mix. A template-switch adaptor with 12 random nucleotides tagged each cDNA molecule. TCRdb redid the calling of the 5' RACE reads with MiXCR, one entry per CDR3 protein. The table lists more than 650,000 distinct CDR3 sequences, about 55% of them singletons. Approximately 10 milliliters was the volume of peripheral blood drawn from each donor.

Sequencing was performed on blood. The sequence was obtained from an older man in good health. This chain uses TRBV6-5 with TRBJ1-2, with D possibly matching TRBD1 (5 bases). As DNA, the CDR3 is TGTGCCAGCAGTTACTCGGCCTCGGGGGGACCCTATGGCTACACCTTC. Protein: CASSYSASGGPYGYTF.